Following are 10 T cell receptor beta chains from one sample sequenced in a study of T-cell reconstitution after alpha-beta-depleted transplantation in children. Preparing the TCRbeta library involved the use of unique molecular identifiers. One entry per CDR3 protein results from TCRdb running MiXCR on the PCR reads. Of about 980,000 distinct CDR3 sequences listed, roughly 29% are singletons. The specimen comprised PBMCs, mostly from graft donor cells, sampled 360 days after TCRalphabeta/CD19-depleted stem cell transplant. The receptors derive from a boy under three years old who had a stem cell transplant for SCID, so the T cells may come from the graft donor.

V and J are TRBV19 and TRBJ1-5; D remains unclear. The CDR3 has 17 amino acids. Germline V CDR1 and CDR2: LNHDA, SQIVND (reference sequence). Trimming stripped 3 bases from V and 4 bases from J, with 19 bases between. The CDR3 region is CASSMRAQSAPNQPQHF. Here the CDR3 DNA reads TGTGCCAGTAGTATGCGAGCGCAGAGCGCCCCTAATCAGCCCCAGCATTTT.

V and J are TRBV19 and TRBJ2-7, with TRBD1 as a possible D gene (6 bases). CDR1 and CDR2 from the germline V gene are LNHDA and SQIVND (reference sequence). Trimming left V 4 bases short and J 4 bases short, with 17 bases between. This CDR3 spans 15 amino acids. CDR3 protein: CASSTSTGFAYEQYF. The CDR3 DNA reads TGTGCCAGTAGTACGAGCACAGGGTTCGCGTACGAGCAGTACTTC.

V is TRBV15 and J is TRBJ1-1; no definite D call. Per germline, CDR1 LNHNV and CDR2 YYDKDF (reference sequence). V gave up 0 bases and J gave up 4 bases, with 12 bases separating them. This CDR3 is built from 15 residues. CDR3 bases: TGTGCCACCAGCAGAGATCTTGGGGTAGGCACTGAAGCTTTCTTT. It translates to CATSRDLGVGTEAFF.

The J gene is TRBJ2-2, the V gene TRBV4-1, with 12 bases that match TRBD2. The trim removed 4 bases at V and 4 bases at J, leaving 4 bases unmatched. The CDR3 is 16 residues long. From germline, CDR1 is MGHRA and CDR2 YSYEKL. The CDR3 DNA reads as TGCGCCAGCAGCCCTGGACTAGCGGGGATCACCGGGGAGCTGTTTTTT. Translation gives CASSPGLAGITGELFF.

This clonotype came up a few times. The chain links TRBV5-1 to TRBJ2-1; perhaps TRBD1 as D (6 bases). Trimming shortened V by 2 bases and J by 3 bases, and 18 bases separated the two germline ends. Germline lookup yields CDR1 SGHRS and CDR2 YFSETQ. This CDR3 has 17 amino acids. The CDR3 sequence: CASSFVSGQTNYNEQFF. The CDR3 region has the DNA TGCGCCAGCAGCTTCGTTAGTGGACAGACTAACTACAATGAGCAGTTCTTC. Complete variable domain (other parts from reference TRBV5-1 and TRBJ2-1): KAGVTQTPRYLIKTRGQQVTLSCSPISGHRSVSWYQQTPGQGLQFLFEYFSETQRNKGNFPGRFSGRQFSNSRSEMNVSTLELGDSALYLCASSFVSGQTNYNEQFFGPGTRLTVL.

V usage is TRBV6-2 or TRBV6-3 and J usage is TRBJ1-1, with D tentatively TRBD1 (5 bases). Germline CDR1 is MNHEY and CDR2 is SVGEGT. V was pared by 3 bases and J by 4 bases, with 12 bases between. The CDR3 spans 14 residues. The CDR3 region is CASSYGGLVTEAFF. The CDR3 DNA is TGTGCCAGCAGTTATGGGGGATTGGTCACTGAAGCTTTCTTT.

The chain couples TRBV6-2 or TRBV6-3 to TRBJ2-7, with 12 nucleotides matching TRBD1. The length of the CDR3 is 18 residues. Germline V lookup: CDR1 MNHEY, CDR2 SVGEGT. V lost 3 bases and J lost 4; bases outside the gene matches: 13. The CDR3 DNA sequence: TGTGCCAGCAGTTATACCCCCCGGGACAGGGGGCCAGGGTACGAGCAGTACTTC. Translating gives CASSYTPRDRGPGYEQYF.

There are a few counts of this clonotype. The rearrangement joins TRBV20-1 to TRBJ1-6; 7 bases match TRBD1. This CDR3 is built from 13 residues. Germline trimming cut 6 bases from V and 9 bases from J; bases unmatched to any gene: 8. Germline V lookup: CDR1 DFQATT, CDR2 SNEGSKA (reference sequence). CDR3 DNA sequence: TGCAGTGCCGGGACAGACGTTGTTTCACCCCTCCACTTT. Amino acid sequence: CSAGTDVVSPLHF.

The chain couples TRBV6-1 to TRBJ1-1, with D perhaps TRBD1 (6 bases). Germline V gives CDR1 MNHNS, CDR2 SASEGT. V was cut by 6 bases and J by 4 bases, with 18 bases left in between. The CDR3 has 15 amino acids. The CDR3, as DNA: TGTGCCAGCAGGGTCGGCGGCGGGGGGGCCACTGAAGCTTTCTTT. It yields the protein CASRVGGGGATEAFF.

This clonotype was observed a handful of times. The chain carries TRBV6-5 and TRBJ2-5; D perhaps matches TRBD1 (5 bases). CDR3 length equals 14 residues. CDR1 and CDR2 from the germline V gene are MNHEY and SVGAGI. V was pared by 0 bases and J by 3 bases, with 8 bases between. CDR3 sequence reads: CASSYSSGKETQYF. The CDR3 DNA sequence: TGTGCCAGCAGTTACTCATCAGGGAAAGAGACCCAGTACTTC.